These 12 T cell receptor beta chains were all obtained from the same sample, sequenced in a study of early T cells in non-severe SARS-CoV-2 infection. TCRdb reanalysed the 5' RACE reads using MiXCR and keeps one entry per CDR3 protein. The repertoire has 45,000 to 55,000 distinct CDR3 sequences, 6% to 7% of them found once; the top ten carry under 5%. Sequencing was performed on whole blood. Receptors were obtained from an adult who was a healthcare worker with PCR-confirmed SARS-CoV-2 infection or an uninfected control (not recorded which).

The gene calls are TRBV9 and TRBJ2-5; 8 nucleotides agree with TRBD1. The germline V gene has CDR1 SGDLS and CDR2 YYNGEE. This CDR3 contains 15 residues. V gave up 0 bases and J gave up 5 bases; unmatched junction bases: 6. CDR3 protein: CASSVAGRGPETQYF. CDR3 coding DNA: TGTGCCAGCAGCGTAGCGGGCAGGGGGCCGGAGACCCAGTACTTC.

This clonotype came up a few times. The CDR3 is CAISETGSLAFF. In DNA, the CDR3 is TGTGCCATCAGTGAGACAGGGAGTCTGGCTTTCTTT. V usage is TRBV10-3 and J usage is TRBJ1-1; tentative D call: TRBD1 (6 bases). V was trimmed by 2 bases and J by 11 bases, leaving 12 bases between them. The CDR3 totals 12 residues. Germline V gene lookup returns CDR1 ENHRY and CDR2 SYGVKD.

This clonotype came up many times. The CDR3 sequence: CASGDQRSSYEQYF. CDR3 DNA: TGTGCCAGCGGAGACCAACGGAGTAGCTACGAGCAGTACTTC. J is TRBJ2-7 and V is TRBV2; D gene uncertain. Deletions cut 8 bases from V and 3 bases from J, with 17 bases between. The CDR3 covers 14 residues. Germline values: CDR1 SNHLY, CDR2 FYNNEI.

This clonotype was seen only a few times. The V call is TRBV9, the J call TRBJ1-1; possibly TRBD1 for D (5 bases). The CDR3 is made up of 14 amino acids. V was shortened by 2 bases and J by 3 bases, with 11 bases between the two germline ends. Germline-derived CDR1 and CDR2 are SGDLS and YYNGEE. Here the CDR3 DNA reads TGTGCCAGCAGCGTGACATGGGGGGACACTGAAGCTTTCTTT. Its translation is CASSVTWGDTEAFF.

The genes are TRBV5-1 and TRBJ2-7, with D tentatively TRBD1 (6 bases). Trimming pared 2 bases from V and 11 bases from J, leaving 17 bases between. Germline V CDR1 and CDR2: SGHRS, YFSETQ. This CDR3 is built from 13 residues. The CDR3 loop reads CASSLQGLGGEYF. DNA for the CDR3: TGCGCCAGCAGCTTACAGGGCCTAGGAGGAGAGTACTTC.

This chain uses TRBV28 with TRBJ1-5; D is possibly TRBD1 (5 bases). V was cut by 7 bases and J by 2 bases, with 12 bases left in between. The CDR3 length is 14 residues. Germline V gives CDR1 MDHEN, CDR2 SYDVKM. The DNA of the CDR3 is TGTGCCAGCAACGACCAGGGCGGCAATCAGCCCCAGCATTTT. This encodes CASNDQGGNQPQHF.

In its sample, this clonotype was seen a few times. The V call is TRBV7-2, the J call TRBJ1-2; D is ambiguous. The germline V and J ends were trimmed by 5 bases and 7 bases, with 14 bases remaining between them. Germline loops: CDR1 SGHTA, CDR2 FQGNSA. This CDR3 has 13 amino acids. DNA for the CDR3: TGTGCCAGCAGCCAAAAGCTCGGACTTGGCTACACCTTC. Protein: CASSQKLGLGYTF.

This chain joins TRBV12-3 or TRBV12-4 and TRBJ1-2, with D maybe TRBD1 (6 bases). This CDR3 spans 18 amino acids. The germline V and J ends were trimmed by 0 bases and 4 bases, with 21 bases remaining between them. CDR3 DNA sequence: TGTGCCAGCAGTTTAGCGCTGGGCAGGGGCGTTTCCCCCTATGGCTACACCTTC. The encoded protein is CASSLALGRGVSPYGYTF.

The rearrangement uses TRBV6-2 or TRBV6-3 and TRBJ2-4; tentative D call: TRBD2 (7 bases). The V and J ends lost 10 bases and 2 bases respectively, with 21 bases between them. The CDR3 extends over 16 amino acids. Per germline, CDR1 MNHEY and CDR2 SVGEGT. The CDR3 protein is CATGGRTGLTKNIQYF. DNA for the CDR3: TGTGCCACCGGGGGGAGAACAGGGTTGACCAAAAACATTCAGTACTTC.

Many counts were recorded for this clonotype. The chain combines TRBV5-1 with TRBJ2-7; 8 bases map to TRBD1. This CDR3 region has 13 residues. The trim removed 4 bases at V and 2 bases at J, leaving 2 bases unmatched. The germline V gene encodes CDR1 SGHRS and CDR2 YFSETQ. As DNA, the CDR3 is TGCGCCAGCAGCCCGGACAGGGCCTACGAGCAGTACTTC. It specifies CASSPDRAYEQYF.

CDR3 in DNA: TGTGCCTGGAGTGACGGGGGAGCAGGCGATCCACCCCTCCACTTT. Amino acids: CAWSDGGAGDPPLHF. This chain links TRBV30 with TRBJ1-6; perhaps TRBD1 as D (5 bases). The V gene's germline CDR1 is GTSNPN and CDR2 SVGIG (reference sequence). This CDR3 is 15 amino acids long. Trimming stripped 1 base from V and 11 bases from J, with 18 bases between.

This chain uses TRBV5-4 with TRBJ2-3; the match to TRBD2 covers 8 bases. The CDR3 consists of 16 residues. The junction had 11 bases not matched to a gene; V was cut back by 4 bases and J by 4 bases. Germline V gene lookup returns CDR1 SGHNT and CDR2 YYREEE (reference sequence). The CDR3 is CASSRPGGANPDTQYF. CDR3 sequence (DNA): TGTGCCAGCAGCAGACCCGGGGGGGCCAATCCAGATACGCAGTATTTT.